A selection of T cell receptor beta chains follows, all from one sample in a study of radiotherapy plus CTLA-4 blockade in lung cancer. The table came from immunoSEQ multiplex PCR; TCRdb's copy has only in-frame clones and leaves some out. The table shows about 99,000 clones, with 80% to 90% occurring only once. The specimen was peripheral blood, collected from a patient treated with radiotherapy plus ipilimumab. The receptor set was obtained from a human donor with non-small cell lung cancer that progressed on radiotherapy plus ipilimumab. Both conserved end residues are part of each CDR3.

>TRBJ1-2|TRBV2
CASSEVGGRKGYTF
>TRBJ1-5|TRBV19
CASSIGQLRNQPQHF
>TRBJ2-3|TRBV5-1
CASSVASGSTDTQYF
>TRBJ2-5|TRBV29-1
CSVPAGARETQYF
>TRBJ2-2|TRBV18
CASSRIQGAPGELFF
>TRBJ1-4|TRBV18
CASSPRTGSNEKLFF
>TRBJ1-5|TRBV6-6
CASSPRQGHQPQHF
>TRBJ2-3|TRBV15
CATGEGFSTDTQYF
>TRBJ2-1|TRBV29-1
CSVAKTNSYNEQFF
>TRBJ2-5|TRBV18
CASSFYRAQETQYF
>TRBJ1-2|TRBV6-1
CASKTVGGYTF
>TRBJ2-7|TRBV6-1
CASTPASYEQYF
>TRBJ2-1|TRBV2
CASSLRTSGHNEQFF
>TRBJ2-7|TRBV7-3
CASSLNRGSEQYF
>TRBJ2-1|TRBV30
CAFLAGGSNEQFF
>TRBJ2-5|TRBV11-1
CASSLGYQETQYF
>TRBJ2-7|TRBV19
CASRREMGQTYEQYF
>TRBJ2-1|TRBV7-9
CASSLVAGSWNEQFF
>TRBJ2-5|TRBV30
CAWSRSGGETQYF
>TRBJ1-2|TRBV11-3
CASSLNHLYGYTF
>TRBJ1-2|TRBV29-1
CSVEDVQGLGGYTF
>TRBJ2-1|TRBV30
CAWSSNNEQFF
>TRBJ1-1|TRBV6-5
CASSYSSGVEDEAFF
>TRBJ2-3|TRBV29-1
CSALLGLAYSTDTQYF